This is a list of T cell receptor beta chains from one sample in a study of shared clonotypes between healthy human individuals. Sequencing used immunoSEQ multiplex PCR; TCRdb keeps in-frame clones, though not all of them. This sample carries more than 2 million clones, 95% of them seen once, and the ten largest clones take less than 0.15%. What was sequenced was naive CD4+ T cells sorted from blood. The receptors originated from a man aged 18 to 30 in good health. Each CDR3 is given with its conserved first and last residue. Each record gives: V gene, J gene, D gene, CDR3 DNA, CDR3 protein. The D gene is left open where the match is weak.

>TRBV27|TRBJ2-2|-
TGTGCCAGCAGTTATCCGGGGACCGGGGAGCTGTTTTTT
CASSYPGTGELFF
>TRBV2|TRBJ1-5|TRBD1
TGTGCCAGCAGTGATGAAGGGGGCGGCAATCAGCCCCAGCATTTT
CASSDEGGGNQPQHF
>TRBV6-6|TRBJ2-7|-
TGTGCCAGCAGTACCTCGGGGTTTCTGGCCTACGAGCAGTACTTC
CASSTSGFLAYEQYF
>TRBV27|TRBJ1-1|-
TGTGCCAGCAGTTTTGTCCGGGGTAACACTGAAGCTTTCTTT
CASSFVRGNTEAFF
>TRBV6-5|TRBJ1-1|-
TGTGCCAGCAGTGAGGGGACTGAAGCTTTCTTT
CASSEGTEAFF
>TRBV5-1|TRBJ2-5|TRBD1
TGCGCCAGCAGCCTAGGGACAGACAGAGAGACCCAGTACTTC
CASSLGTDRETQYF
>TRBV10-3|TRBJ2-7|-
TGTGCCATCAGTGGGGCGACAGGTAGCTACGAGCAGTACTTC
CAISGATGSYEQYF
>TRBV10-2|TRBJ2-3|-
TGCGCCAGCAGTGCTCCTACTAGCGATACGCAGTATTTT
CASSAPTSDTQYF
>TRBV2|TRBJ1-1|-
TGTGCCAGCAGGATGCTCGGGAACACTGAAGCTTTCTTT
CASRMLGNTEAFF
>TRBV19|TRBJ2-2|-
TGTGCCAGTATTGCCGGGCGCCAAAACACCGGGGAGCTGTTTTTT
CASIAGRQNTGELFF
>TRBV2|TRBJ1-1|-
TGTGCCAGCAGTCGGGTACAGGTTACTGAAGCTTTCTTT
CASSRVQVTEAFF
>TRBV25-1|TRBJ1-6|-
TGTGCCAGCAGTGAAGGGGCTAGGGGTTCACCCCTCCACTTT
CASSEGARGSPLHF
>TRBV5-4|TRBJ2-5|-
TGTGCCAGCAGCTTAGGGTTAGTAGGACAAGAGACCCAGTACTTC
CASSLGLVGQETQYF